This TCR beta chain was retrieved from a study of beta chain features in type 1 diabetes. Isolated RNA was reverse transcribed in full, so expressed TCRB transcripts were sequenced. TCRdb's copy holds only in-frame clones and misses some; the assay was immunoSEQ multiplex PCR. This sample has more than 250,000 clones, with about 24% found just once. Sorting of CD4+ naive, central memory, regulatory and stem cell-like memory cells was performed via CD45RO/CCR7/CD25/CD127/CD95/CD27. The CDR3 consists of 13 residues. Germline V gene lookup returns CDR1 SGHTA and CDR2 FQGNSA. V lost 5 bases and J 1 base, leaving 8 bases between the germline ends. On this clone itself: Its antigen remains unidentified.

Study outcomes and limitations: The study found moderately but significantly shorter TCRB CDR3s in all four CD4+ subsets of Type 1 diabetes patients. Across patients, naive, central memory and Treg TCRB repertoires exhibited apparently greater similarity than was observed across healthy donors.

This chain joins TRBV7-2 and TRBJ1-1; D is unresolved. The specimen sequenced was naive CD4+ T cells from blood. This TCR was recovered from a woman in her 30s with type 1 diabetes. Here the CDR3 DNA reads TGTGCCAGCAGCCGGTCCGAGAACACTGAAGCTTTCTTT. Its translation: CASSRSENTEAFF. The full variable domain, in which reference TRBV7-2 and TRBJ1-1 provide the parts outside the CDR3, is GAGVSQSPSNKVTEKGKDVELRCDPISGHTALYWYRQSLGQGLEFLIYFQGNSAPDKSGLPSDRFSAERTGGSVSTLTIQRTQQEDSAVYLCASSRSENTEAFFGQGTRLTVV.